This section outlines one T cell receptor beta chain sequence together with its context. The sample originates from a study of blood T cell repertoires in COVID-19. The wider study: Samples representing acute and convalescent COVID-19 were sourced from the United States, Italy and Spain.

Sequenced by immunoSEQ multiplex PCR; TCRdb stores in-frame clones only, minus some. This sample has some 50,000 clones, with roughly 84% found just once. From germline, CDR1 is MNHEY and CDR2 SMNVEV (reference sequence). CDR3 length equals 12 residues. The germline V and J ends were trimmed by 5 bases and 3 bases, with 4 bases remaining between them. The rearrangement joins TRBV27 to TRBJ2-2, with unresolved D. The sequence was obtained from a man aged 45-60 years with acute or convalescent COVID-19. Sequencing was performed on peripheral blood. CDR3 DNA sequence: TGTGCCAGCAGTCCTTACACCGGGGAGCTGTTTTTT. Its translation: CASSPYTGELFF.